One and the same sample provided the 13 T cell receptor beta chains below, sequenced in a study of OX40 agonist ivuxolimab in advanced cancers. Repertoires were generated with immunoSEQ multiplex PCR, while TCRdb's copy carries only in-frame clones and drops some. The profile shows 65,000 to 95,000 clones, 94% of them singletons. Sequencing used CD4+ or CD8+ T cells sorted from blood, obtained in a trial of the OX40 agonist ivuxolimab. These receptors all stem from an adult with an advanced solid tumor such as melanoma, head and neck, liver or kidney cancer.

This clone was observed once. The rearrangement joins TRBV6-1 to TRBJ1-5, with D perhaps TRBD1 (6 bases). The CDR3 is made up of 13 amino acids. Trimming shortened V by 3 bases and J by 5 bases, and 8 bases separated the two germline ends. Germline V gene data show CDR1 as MNHNS and CDR2 as SASEGT. The CDR3 spells CASSEGAHQPQHF. In nucleotides, the CDR3 is TGTGCCAGCAGTGAGGGGGCCCATCAGCCCCAGCATTTT.

The J gene is TRBJ2-7, the V gene TRBV7-9, with 8 bases identical to TRBD1. Germline V gene sequence: CDR1 SEHNR, CDR2 FQNEAQ (reference sequence). The CDR3 runs to 14 residues. J was trimmed by 6 bases and V by 5 bases; bases with no gene match: 9. Here the CDR3 reads CASSRTGNIVEQYF. The CDR3 bases are TGTGCCAGCAGCCGGACAGGGAATATTGTCGAGCAGTACTTC. Full variable domain (outside the CDR3, taken from reference TRBV7-9 and TRBJ2-7): DTGVSQNPRHKITKRGQNVTFRCDPISEHNRLYWYRQTLGQGPEFLTYFQNEAQLEKSRLLSDRFSAERPKGSFSTLEIQRTEQGDSAMYLCASSRTGNIVEQYFGPGTRLTVT.

V gene TRBV19 combines with J gene TRBJ2-7; tentatively, D is TRBD1 (6 bases). The CDR3 extends over 15 amino acids. Trimming cost V 6 bases and J 2 bases, with 17 bases left between them. CDR1 is LNHDA and CDR2 is SQIVND in the germline V gene (reference sequence). CDR3 residues: CASSRTVNGPYEQYF. CDR3 DNA: TGTGCCAGTAGCCGGACAGTGAATGGACCCTACGAGCAGTACTTC.

This chain links TRBV19 with TRBJ2-7; 12 positions agree with TRBD2. Per the germline V gene, CDR1 is LNHDA and CDR2 is SQIVND (reference sequence). Trimming cost V 5 bases and J 1 base; bases outside gene matches: 6. The CDR3 has 16 amino acids. The CDR3 is CASSYGTSGPSYEQYF. The CDR3 DNA reads as TGTGCCAGTAGTTATGGGACTAGCGGGCCATCCTACGAGCAGTACTTC.

The chain employs TRBV19 and TRBJ2-1; possibly TRBD2 for D (5 bases). The CDR3 extends over 11 amino acids. The germline gives CDR1 LNHDA, CDR2 SQIVND (reference sequence). Trimming stripped 11 bases from V and 4 bases from J, with 9 bases between. Written as DNA, the CDR3 is TGTGCCTCTAAGCGGTACAATGAGCAGTTCTTC. Its protein is CASKRYNEQFF.

The chain uses TRBV28 and TRBJ2-7; D gene ambiguous. The CDR3 extends over 11 amino acids. V lost 3 bases and J 6 bases, leaving 6 bases between the germline ends. Germline-derived CDR1 and CDR2 are MDHEN and SYDVKM. The CDR3 loop reads CASSFPGEQYF. CDR3 in DNA: TGTGCCAGCAGTTTCCCGGGCGAGCAGTACTTC.

The chain uses TRBV5-6 and TRBJ1-1; perhaps TRBD1 as D (5 bases). From germline, CDR1 is SGHDT and CDR2 YYEEEE. The CDR3 runs to 15 residues. The ends were cut back, 0 bases at V and 2 bases at J, with 11 bases in the middle. For the CDR3, the DNA is TGTGCCAGCAGCTTGGCTCAGGGTGGAAACACTGAAGCTTTCTTT. Its protein is CASSLAQGGNTEAFF.

This rearrangement joins TRBV27 to TRBJ2-5; 15 bases are shared with TRBD2. The J call may be wrong; the DNA end is better matched by TRBJ2-7. Germline V CDR1 and CDR2: MNHEY, SMNVEV (reference sequence). CDR3 length: 17 residues. The DNA for the CDR3 is TGTGCCAGCAGTTTGGGACTAGCGGGGGGTCTTTCCTACGAGCAGTACTTC. This sequence encodes CASSLGLAGGLSYEQYF.

This chain uses TRBV28 with TRBJ2-1; TRBD2 matches at 11 bases. With V trimmed by 7 bases and J by 5 bases, 7 bases remained unmatched. Germline CDR1 reads MDHEN; CDR2 reads SYDVKM. This CDR3 spans 15 amino acids. The DNA for the CDR3 is TGTGCCAGCACCGATAGACTAGCGGGAAACAATGAGCAGTTCTTC. This codes for CASTDRLAGNNEQFF.

The chain is built from TRBV2 and TRBJ2-7, with D tentatively TRBD1 (5 bases). V lost 0 bases and J lost 3, with 9 bases in between. Germline loops: CDR1 SNHLY, CDR2 FYNNEI. This CDR3 has 14 residues. DNA for the CDR3: TGTGCCAGCAGTGAAGCGTCCAGGGTCTACGAGCAGTACTTC. Protein product: CASSEASRVYEQYF.

The rearrangement uses TRBV28 and TRBJ1-1; 8 nucleotides align to TRBD1. The J segment lost 5 bases and the V segment lost 2 bases, leaving 7 bases of the junction unmatched. The CDR3 length is 15 residues. CDR1 is MDHEN and CDR2 is SYDVKM in the germline V gene. CDR3 sequence: CASSLHQGAGTEAFF. CDR3 DNA: TGTGCCAGCAGTTTACATCAGGGGGCGGGTACTGAAGCTTTCTTT.

The rearrangement uses TRBV28 and TRBJ1-1, with TRBD1 as a possible D gene (6 bases). Trimming stripped 1 base from V and 0 bases from J, with 9 bases between. The CDR3 is 15 amino acids. The germline V gene encodes CDR1 MDHEN and CDR2 SYDVKM. The DNA of the CDR3 is TGTGCCAGCAGTTTATCCTGGGGGCTGAACACTGAAGCTTTCTTT. This gives the protein CASSLSWGLNTEAFF. Using reference TRBV28 and TRBJ1-1 for the parts outside the CDR3, the full variable domain is DVKVTQSSRYLVKRTGEKVFLECVQDMDHENMFWYRQDPGLGLRLIYFSYDVKMKEKGDIPEGYSVSREKKERFSLILESASTNQTSMYLCASSLSWGLNTEAFFGQGTRLTVV.

The CDR3 nucleotides read TGTGCCAGCAGCTTAGCGTCTGCCCGGGGTGCAGATACGCAGTATTTT. Its translation is CASSLASARGADTQYF. The V gene is TRBV11-2, the J gene TRBJ2-3, with D possibly matching TRBD2 (5 bases). CDR1 is SGHAT and CDR2 is FQNNGV in the germline V gene. Trimming removed 1 base at V and 4 bases at J, with 15 bases between. The CDR3 loop spans 16 amino acids. Looking up the rest from reference TRBV11-2 and TRBJ2-3 gives the full variable domain: EAGVAQSPRYKIIEKRQSVAFWCNPISGHATLYWYQQILGQGPKLLIQFQNNGVVDDSQLPKDRFSAERLKGVDSTLKIQPAKLEDSAVYLCASSLASARGADTQYFGPGTRLTVL.